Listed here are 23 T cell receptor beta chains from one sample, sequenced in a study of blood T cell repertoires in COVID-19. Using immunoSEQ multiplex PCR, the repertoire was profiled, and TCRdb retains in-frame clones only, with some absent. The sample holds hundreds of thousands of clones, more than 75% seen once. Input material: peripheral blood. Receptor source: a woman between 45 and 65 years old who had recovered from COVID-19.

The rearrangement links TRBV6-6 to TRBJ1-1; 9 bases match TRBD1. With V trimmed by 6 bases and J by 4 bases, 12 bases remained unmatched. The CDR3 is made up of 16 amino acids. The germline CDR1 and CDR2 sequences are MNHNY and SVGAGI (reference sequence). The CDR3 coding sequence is TGTGCCAGCAGACCCCCAGGGTTGGACAGGGGCACTGAAGCTTTCTTT. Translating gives CASRPPGLDRGTEAFF.

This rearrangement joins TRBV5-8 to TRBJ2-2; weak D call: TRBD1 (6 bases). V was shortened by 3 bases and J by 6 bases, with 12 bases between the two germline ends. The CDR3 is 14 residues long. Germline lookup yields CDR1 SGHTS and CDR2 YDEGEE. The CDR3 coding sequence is TGTGCCAGCAGCTGGGGGCTTGGGGCCGGGGAGCTGTTTTTT. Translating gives CASSWGLGAGELFF.

CDR3 sequence reads: CASSLLSGQTIYEQYF. CDR3 DNA sequence: TGTGCCAGCAGCTTGTTGTCAGGACAGACAATCTACGAGCAGTACTTC. This chain joins TRBV5-4 and TRBJ2-7, with D possibly being TRBD1 (6 bases). The germline V gene encodes CDR1 SGHNT and CDR2 YYREEE (reference sequence). The CDR3 extends over 16 amino acids. V lost 1 base and J lost 3, with 17 bases in between.

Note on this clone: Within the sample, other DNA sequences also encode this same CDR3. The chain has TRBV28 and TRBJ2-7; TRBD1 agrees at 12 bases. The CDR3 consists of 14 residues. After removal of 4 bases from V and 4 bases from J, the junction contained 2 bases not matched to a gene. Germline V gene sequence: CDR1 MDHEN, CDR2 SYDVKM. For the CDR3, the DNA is TGTGCCAGCAGTTCGGGACAGGGGGCTTACGAGCAGTACTTC. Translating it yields CASSSGQGAYEQYF.

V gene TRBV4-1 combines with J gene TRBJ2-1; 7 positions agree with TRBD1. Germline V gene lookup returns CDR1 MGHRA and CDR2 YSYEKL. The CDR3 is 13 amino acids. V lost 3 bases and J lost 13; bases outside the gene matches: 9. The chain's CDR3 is CASSQPGRDRQFF. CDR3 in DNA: TGCGCCAGCAGCCAGCCTGGCCGGGACAGACAGTTCTTC.

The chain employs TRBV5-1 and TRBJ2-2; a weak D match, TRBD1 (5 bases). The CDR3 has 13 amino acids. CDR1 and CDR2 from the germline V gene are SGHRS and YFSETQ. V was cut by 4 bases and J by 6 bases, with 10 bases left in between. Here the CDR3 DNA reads TGCGCCAGCAGCCCCCAGGGCTCCGGGGAGCTGTTTTTT. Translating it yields CASSPQGSGELFF.

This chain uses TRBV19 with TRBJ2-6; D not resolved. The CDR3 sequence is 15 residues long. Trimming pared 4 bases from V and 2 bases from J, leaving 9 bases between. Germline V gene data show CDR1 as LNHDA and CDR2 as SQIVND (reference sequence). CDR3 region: CASSSSRTGANVLTF. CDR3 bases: TGTGCCAGTAGTAGTTCCAGGACTGGGGCCAACGTCCTGACTTTC.

The CDR3 here is CASSRTGSGANVLTF. The CDR3 DNA follows: TGTGCCAGCAGCCGGACTGGCTCTGGGGCCAACGTCCTGACTTTC. J is TRBJ2-6 and V is TRBV7-6; weak D call: TRBD2 (5 bases). Germline CDR1 reads SGHVS; CDR2 reads FNYEAQ. The CDR3 covers 15 residues. V was shortened by 5 bases and J by 0 bases, with 8 bases between the two germline ends.

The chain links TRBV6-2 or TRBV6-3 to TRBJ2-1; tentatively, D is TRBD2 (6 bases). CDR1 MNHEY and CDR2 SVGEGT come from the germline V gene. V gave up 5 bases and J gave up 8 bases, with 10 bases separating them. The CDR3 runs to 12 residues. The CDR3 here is CASSTRRDEQFF. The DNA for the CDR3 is TGTGCCAGCAGTACCCGGAGGGATGAGCAGTTCTTC.

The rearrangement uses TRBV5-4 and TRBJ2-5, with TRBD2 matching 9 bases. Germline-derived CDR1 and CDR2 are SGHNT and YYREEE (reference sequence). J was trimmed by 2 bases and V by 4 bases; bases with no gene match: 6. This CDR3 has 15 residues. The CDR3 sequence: CASSPVAGVQETQYF. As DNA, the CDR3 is TGTGCCAGCAGCCCCGTAGCGGGGGTACAAGAGACCCAGTACTTC.

CDR3 in amino acids: CSAYLDGYTF. CDR3 in DNA: TGCAGTGCCTACCTGGATGGCTACACCTTC. The chain has TRBV20-1 and TRBJ1-2; D is unclear. The V end lost 6 bases, the J end lost 6 bases, and 8 bases lay between the germline ends. The CDR3 sequence is 10 residues long. Per germline, CDR1 DFQATT and CDR2 SNEGSKA (reference sequence).

DNA for the CDR3: TGTGCCAGCAGCTTAGTTTTCACCGGCACAGTATATTTT. It is translated as CASSLVFTGTVYF. The V and J genes are TRBV7-2 and TRBJ1-3; D is unclear. CDR1 is SGHTA, CDR2 FQGNSA, per germline. CDR3 length equals 13 residues. The V and J ends lost 1 base and 14 bases respectively, with 15 bases between them.

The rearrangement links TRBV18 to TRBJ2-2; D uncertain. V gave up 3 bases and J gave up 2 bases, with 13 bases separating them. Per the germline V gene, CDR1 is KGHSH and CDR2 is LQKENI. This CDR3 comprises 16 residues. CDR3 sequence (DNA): TGTGCCAGCTCACCCAGTCAACTGACAAACACCGGGGAGCTGTTTTTT. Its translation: CASSPSQLTNTGELFF.

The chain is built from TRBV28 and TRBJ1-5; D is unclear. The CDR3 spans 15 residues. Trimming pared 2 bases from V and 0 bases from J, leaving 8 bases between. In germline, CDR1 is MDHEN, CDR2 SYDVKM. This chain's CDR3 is CASSLEGYSNQPQHF. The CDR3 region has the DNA TGTGCCAGCAGTTTAGAGGGCTATAGCAATCAGCCCCAGCATTTT.

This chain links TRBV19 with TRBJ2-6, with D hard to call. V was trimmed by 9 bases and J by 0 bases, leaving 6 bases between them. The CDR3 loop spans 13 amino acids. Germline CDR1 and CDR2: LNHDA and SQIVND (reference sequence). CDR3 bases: TGTGCCAGCACAGCCTCTGGGGCCAACGTCCTGACTTTC. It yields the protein CASTASGANVLTF. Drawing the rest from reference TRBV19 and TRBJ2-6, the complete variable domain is DGGITQSPKYLFRKEGQNVTLSCEQNLNHDAMYWYRQDPGQGLRLIYYSQIVNDFQKGDIAEGYSVSREKKESFPLTVTSAQKNPTAFYLCASTASGANVLTFGAGSRLTVL.

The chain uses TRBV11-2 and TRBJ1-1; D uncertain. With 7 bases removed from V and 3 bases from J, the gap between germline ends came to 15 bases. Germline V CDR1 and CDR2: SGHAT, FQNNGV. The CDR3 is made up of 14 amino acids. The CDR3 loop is CASKNTLRDTEAFF. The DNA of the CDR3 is TGTGCCAGCAAAAATACTCTGAGGGACACTGAAGCTTTCTTT.

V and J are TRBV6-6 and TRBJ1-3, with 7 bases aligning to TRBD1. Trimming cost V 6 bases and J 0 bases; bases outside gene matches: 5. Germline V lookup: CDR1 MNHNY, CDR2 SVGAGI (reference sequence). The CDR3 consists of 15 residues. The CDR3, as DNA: TGTGCCAGCAGCCCCGGGACAGTCTCTGGAAACACCATATATTTT. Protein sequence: CASSPGTVSGNTIYF.

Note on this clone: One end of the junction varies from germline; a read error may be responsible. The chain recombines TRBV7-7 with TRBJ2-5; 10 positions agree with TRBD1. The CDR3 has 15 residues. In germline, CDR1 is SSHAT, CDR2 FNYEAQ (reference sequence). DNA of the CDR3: TGTGCTAGCAGCGCACTGACAGGGGGCGCGGAGACCCAGTACTTC. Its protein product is CASSALTGGAETQYF. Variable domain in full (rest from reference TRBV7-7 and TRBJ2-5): GAGVSQSPRYKVTKRGQDVTLRCDPISSHATLYWYQQALGQGPEFLTYFNYEAQPDKSGLPSDRFSAERPEGSISTLTIQRTEQRDSAMYRCASSALTGGAETQYFGPGTRLLVL.

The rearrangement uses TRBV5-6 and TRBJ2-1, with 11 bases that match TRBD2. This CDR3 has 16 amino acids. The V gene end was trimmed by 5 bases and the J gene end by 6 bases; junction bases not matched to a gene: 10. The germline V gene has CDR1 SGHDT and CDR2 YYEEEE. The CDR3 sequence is CASRQSSGRISNEQFF. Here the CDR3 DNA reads TGTGCCAGCAGGCAGTCTAGCGGGAGGATCAGCAATGAGCAGTTCTTC.

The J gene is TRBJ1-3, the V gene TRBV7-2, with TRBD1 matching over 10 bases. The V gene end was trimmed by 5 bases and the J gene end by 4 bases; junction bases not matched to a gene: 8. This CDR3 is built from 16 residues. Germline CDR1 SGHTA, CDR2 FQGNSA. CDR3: CASSQRQGATGNTIYF. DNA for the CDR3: TGTGCCAGCAGCCAAAGACAGGGGGCGACGGGAAACACCATATATTTT.

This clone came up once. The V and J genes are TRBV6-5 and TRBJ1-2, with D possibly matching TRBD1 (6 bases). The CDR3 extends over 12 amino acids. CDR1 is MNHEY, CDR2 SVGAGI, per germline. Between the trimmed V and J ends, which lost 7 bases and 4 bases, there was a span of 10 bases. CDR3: CASKTGIYGYTF. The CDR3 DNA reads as TGTGCCAGCAAAACAGGGATCTATGGCTACACCTTC.

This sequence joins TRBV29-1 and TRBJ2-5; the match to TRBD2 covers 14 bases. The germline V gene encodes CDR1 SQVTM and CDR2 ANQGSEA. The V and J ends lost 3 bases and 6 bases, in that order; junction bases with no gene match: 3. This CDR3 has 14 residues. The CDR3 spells CSVERTSGRKTQYF. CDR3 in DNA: TGCAGCGTTGAGAGGACTAGCGGGAGGAAGACCCAGTACTTC.

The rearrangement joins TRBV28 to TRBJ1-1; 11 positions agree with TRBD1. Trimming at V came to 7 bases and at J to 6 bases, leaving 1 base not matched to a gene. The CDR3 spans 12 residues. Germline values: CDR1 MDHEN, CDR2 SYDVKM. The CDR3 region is CASKGQGAEAFF. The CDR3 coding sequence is TGTGCCAGCAAGGGACAGGGGGCTGAAGCTTTCTTT.